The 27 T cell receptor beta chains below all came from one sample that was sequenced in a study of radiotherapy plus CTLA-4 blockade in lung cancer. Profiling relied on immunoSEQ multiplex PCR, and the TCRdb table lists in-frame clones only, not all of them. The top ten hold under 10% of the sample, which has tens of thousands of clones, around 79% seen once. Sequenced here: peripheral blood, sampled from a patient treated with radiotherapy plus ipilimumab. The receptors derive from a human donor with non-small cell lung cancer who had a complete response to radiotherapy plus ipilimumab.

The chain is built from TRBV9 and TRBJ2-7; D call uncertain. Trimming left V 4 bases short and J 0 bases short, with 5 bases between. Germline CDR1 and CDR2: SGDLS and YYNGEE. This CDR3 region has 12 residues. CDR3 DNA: TGTGCCAGCAGCTCCCGCTCCTACGAGCAGTACTTC. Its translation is CASSSRSYEQYF.

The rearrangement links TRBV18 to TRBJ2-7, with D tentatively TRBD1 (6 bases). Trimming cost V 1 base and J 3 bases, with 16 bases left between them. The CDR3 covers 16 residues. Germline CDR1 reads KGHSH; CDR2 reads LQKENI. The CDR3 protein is CASSPLQGEEGYEQYF. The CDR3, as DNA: TGTGCCAGCTCACCACTACAGGGAGAAGAGGGCTACGAGCAGTACTTC.

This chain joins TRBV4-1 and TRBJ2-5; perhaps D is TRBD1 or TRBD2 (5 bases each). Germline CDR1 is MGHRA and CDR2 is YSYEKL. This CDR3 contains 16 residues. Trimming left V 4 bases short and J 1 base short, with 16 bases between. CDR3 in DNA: TGCGCCAGCAGCCCGGGACCGAACCGATTCCAAGAGACCCAGTACTTC. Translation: CASSPGPNRFQETQYF.

In nucleotides, the CDR3 is TGTGCCAGCACTCCGGGTCCGAACACTGAAGCTTTCTTT. Translation gives CASTPGPNTEAFF. The chain combines TRBV2 with TRBJ1-1; unclear D gene. In germline, CDR1 is SNHLY, CDR2 FYNNEI. There are 13 residues in the CDR3. V lost 7 bases and J lost 1, with 10 bases in between.

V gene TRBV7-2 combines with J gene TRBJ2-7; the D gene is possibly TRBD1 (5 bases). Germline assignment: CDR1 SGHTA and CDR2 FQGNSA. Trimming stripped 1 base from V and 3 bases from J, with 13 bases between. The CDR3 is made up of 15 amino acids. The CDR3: CASSLEGQGLYEQYF. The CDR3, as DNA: TGTGCCAGCAGCTTAGAGGGTCAGGGCCTCTACGAGCAGTACTTC.

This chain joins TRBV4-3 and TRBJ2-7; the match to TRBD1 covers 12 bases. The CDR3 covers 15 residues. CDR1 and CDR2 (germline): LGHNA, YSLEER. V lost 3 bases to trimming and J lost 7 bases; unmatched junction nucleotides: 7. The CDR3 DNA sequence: TGCGCCAGCAGCCACCGGGACAGGGGGCTGGGAGAGCAGTACTTC. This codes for CASSHRDRGLGEQYF.

CDR3 sequence reads: CASSSTSGGNYNEQFF. The CDR3, as DNA: TGTGCCAGCAGTTCTACGAGCGGGGGGAACTACAATGAGCAGTTCTTC. The rearrangement joins TRBV6-6 to TRBJ2-1, with 9 bases aligning to TRBD2. This CDR3 spans 16 amino acids. Germline V gene sequence: CDR1 MNHNY, CDR2 SVGAGI (reference sequence). Trimming at V came to 4 bases and at J to 3 bases, leaving 7 bases not matched to a gene.

The CDR3 here is CASSLALGTGSVGYTF. CDR3 in DNA: TGTGCCAGCAGCTTGGCATTGGGGACAGGGTCTGTCGGCTACACCTTC. The chain recombines TRBV5-6 with TRBJ1-2; 9 positions match TRBD1. Germline CDR1 is SGHDT and CDR2 is YYEEEE. Trimming at V came to 0 bases and at J to 8 bases, leaving 11 bases not matched to a gene. This CDR3 contains 16 residues.

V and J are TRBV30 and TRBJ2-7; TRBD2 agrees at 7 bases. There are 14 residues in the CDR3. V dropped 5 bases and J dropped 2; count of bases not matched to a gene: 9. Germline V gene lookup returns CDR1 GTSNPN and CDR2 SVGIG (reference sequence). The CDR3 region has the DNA TGTGCCTGGGGGAGGGGACGGAGAGCCTACGAGCAGTACGTC. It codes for CAWGRGRRAYEQYV.

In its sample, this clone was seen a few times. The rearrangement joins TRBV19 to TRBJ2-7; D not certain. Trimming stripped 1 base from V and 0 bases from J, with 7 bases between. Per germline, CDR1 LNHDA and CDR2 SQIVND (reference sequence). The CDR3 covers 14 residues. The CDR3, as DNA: TGTGCCAGTAGTATAGGAACGGGCTCCTACGAGCAGTACGTC. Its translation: CASSIGTGSYEQYV.

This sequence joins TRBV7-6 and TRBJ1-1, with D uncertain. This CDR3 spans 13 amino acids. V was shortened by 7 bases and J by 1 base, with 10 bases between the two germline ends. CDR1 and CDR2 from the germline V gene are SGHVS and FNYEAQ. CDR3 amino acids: CASTFLQNTEAFF. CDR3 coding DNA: TGTGCCAGCACCTTCCTACAGAACACTGAAGCTTTCTTT.

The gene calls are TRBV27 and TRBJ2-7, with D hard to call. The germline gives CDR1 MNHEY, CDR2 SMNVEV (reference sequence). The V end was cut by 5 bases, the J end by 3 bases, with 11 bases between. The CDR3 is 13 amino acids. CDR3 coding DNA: TGTGCCAGCAGTCCCCGCTATTTCTACGAGCAGTACTTC. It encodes CASSPRYFYEQYF.

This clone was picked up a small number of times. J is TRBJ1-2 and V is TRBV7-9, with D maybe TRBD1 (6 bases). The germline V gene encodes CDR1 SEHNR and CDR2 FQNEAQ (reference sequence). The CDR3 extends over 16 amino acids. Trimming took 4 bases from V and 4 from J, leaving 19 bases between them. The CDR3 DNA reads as TGTGCCAGCAGCTACCTAGCAGGGGCCTCCGGCTATGGCTACACCTTC. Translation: CASSYLAGASGYGYTF. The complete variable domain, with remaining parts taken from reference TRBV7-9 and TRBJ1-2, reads DTGVSQNPRHKITKRGQNVTFRCDPISEHNRLYWYRQTLGQGPEFLTYFQNEAQLEKSRLLSDRFSAERPKGSFSTLEIQRTEQGDSAMYLCASSYLAGASGYGYTFGSGTRLTVV.

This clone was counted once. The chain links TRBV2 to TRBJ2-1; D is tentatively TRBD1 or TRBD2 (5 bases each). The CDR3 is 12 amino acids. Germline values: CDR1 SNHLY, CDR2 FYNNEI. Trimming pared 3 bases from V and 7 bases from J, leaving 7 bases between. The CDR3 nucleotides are TGTGCCAGCAGTGAGTGGGGGAATGAGCAGTTCTTC. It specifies CASSEWGNEQFF.

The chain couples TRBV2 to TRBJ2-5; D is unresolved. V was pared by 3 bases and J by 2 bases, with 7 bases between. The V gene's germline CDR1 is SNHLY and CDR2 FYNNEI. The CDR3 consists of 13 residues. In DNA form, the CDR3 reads TGTGCCAGCAGTGAGTGGGGTCAAGAGACCCAGTACTTC. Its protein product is CASSEWGQETQYF.

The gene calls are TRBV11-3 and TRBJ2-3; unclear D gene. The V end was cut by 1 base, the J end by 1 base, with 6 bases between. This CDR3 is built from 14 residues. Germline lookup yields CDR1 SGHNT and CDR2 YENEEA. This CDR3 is CASSLAVGTDTQYF. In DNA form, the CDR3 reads TGTGCCAGCAGCTTAGCGGTGGGCACAGATACGCAGTATTTT.

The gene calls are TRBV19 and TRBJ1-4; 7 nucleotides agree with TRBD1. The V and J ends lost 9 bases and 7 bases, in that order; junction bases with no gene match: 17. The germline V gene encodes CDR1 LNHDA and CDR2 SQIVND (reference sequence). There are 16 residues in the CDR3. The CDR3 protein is CASQHRTGRVFEKLFF. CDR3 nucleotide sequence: TGTGCCAGCCAACACCGGACAGGACGAGTGTTTGAAAAACTGTTTTTT.

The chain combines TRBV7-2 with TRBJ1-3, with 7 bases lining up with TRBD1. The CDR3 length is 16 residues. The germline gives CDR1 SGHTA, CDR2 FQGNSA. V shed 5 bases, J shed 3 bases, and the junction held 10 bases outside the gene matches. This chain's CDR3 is CASSIPTGVGGNTIYF. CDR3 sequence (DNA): TGTGCCAGCAGCATCCCTACAGGGGTCGGTGGAAACACCATATATTTT.

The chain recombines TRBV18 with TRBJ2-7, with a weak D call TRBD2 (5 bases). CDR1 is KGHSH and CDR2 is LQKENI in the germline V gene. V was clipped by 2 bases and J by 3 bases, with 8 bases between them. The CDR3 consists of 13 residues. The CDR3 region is CASSPGADYEQYV. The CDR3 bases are TGTGCCAGCTCACCAGGAGCGGACTACGAGCAGTACGTC.

CDR3 sequence (DNA): TGTGCCAGCAGCTTAAACCCCCGCCGGGGACAGCGGAGCACAGATACGCAGTATTTT. It translates to CASSLNPRRGQRSTDTQYF. The chain combines TRBV7-2 with TRBJ2-3; 7 nucleotides agree with TRBD1. In germline, CDR1 is SGHTA, CDR2 FQGNSA. The J segment lost 0 bases and the V segment lost 2 bases, leaving 14 bases of the junction unmatched. CDR3 length equals 19 residues. Together with reference TRBV7-2 and TRBJ2-3, the CDR3 gives the full variable domain: GAGVSQSPSNKVTEKGKDVELRCDPISGHTALYWYRQSLGQGLEFLIYFQGNSAPDKSGLPSDRFSAERTGGSVSTLTIQRTQQEDSAVYLCASSLNPRRGQRSTDTQYFGPGTRLTVL.

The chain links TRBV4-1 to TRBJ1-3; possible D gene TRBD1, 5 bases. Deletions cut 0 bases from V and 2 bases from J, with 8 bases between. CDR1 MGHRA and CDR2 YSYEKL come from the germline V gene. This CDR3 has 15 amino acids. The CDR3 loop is CASSQDMGAGNTIYF. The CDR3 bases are TGCGCCAGCAGCCAAGATATGGGGGCTGGAAACACCATATATTTT.

This chain's CDR3 is CSAFLGAEAFF. CDR3 bases: TGCAGTGCTTTTCTGGGAGCTGAAGCTTTCTTT. This chain connects TRBV20-1 to TRBJ1-1, with D unclear. The germline V gene encodes CDR1 DFQATT and CDR2 SNEGSKA (reference sequence). The CDR3 has 11 residues. V dropped 5 bases and J dropped 6 bases, with 10 bases sitting between them.

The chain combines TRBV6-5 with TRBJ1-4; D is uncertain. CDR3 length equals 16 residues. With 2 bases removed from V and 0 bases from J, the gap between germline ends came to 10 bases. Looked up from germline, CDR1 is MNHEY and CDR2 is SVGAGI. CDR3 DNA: TGTGCCAGCAGTTACCGCGGAGGTGCAACTAATGAAAAACTGTTTTTT. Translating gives CASSYRGGATNEKLFF.

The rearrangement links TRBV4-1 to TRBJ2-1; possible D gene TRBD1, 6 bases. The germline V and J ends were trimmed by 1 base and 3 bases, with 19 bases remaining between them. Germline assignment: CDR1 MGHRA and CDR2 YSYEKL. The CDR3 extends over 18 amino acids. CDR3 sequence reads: CASSQVFGGARGYNEQFF. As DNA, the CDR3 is TGCGCCAGCAGCCAAGTGTTTGGGGGTGCCAGGGGCTACAATGAGCAGTTCTTC.

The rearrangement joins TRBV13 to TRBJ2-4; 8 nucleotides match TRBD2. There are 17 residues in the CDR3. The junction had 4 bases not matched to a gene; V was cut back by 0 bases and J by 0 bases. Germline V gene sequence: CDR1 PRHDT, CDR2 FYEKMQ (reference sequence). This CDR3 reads CASSLGPAGGAKNIQYF. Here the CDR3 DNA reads TGTGCCAGCAGCTTAGGCCCGGCGGGGGGAGCCAAAAACATTCAGTACTTC.

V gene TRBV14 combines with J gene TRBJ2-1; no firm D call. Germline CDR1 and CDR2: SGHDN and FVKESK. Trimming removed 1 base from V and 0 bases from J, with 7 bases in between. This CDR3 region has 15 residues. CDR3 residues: CASSQGFGSYNEQFF. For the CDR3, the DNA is TGTGCCAGCAGCCAAGGGTTTGGCTCCTACAATGAGCAGTTCTTC.

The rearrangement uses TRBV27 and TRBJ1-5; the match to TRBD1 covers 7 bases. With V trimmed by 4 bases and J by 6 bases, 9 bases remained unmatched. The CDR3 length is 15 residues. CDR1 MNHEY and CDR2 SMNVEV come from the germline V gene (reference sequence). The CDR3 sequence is CASSYSRGGGQPQHF. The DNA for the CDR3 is TGTGCCAGCAGTTACTCGAGAGGGGGCGGTCAGCCCCAGCATTTT.